A single sample gave rise to the 9 T cell receptor beta chains below, sequenced in a study of response to subunit inactivated influenza vaccine. TCRdb called the RT-PCR reads again in MiXCR, with one record for every CDR3 protein. The repertoire holds about 500,000 distinct CDR3 sequences, with about 15% as singletons. The specimen was CD4+ T cells sorted from PBMCs, collected approximately 25 months after vaccination. Source of these receptors: a man aged 50 to 69 who received an inactivated influenza vaccine.

This rearrangement joins TRBV12-3 or TRBV12-4 to TRBJ1-5; D is undetermined. Deletions cut 5 bases from V and 6 bases from J, with 17 bases between. This CDR3 is built from 15 residues. The CDR3 DNA sequence: TGTGCCAGCAGTGCCTTGGGAGGGCTCCCTCAGCCCCAGCATTTT. It translates to CASSALGGLPQPQHF.

The chain couples TRBV20-1 to TRBJ1-2, with D possibly being TRBD1 (5 bases). CDR3 length equals 11 residues. From germline, CDR1 is DFQATT and CDR2 SNEGSKA (reference sequence). Deletions cut 2 bases from V and 8 bases from J, with 9 bases between. The CDR3 sequence is CSARQGFGYTF. The DNA for the CDR3 is TGCAGTGCTAGACAGGGTTTCGGCTACACCTTC.

The chain is built from TRBV6-2 or TRBV6-3 and TRBJ2-7, with a possible D match to TRBD1 (6 bases). Germline CDR1 is MNHEY and CDR2 is SVGEGT. Trimming removed 5 bases at V and 6 bases at J, with 23 bases between. The CDR3 runs to 16 residues. The CDR3 loop reads CASSAGTNQIFSEQYF. The CDR3 bases are TGTGCCAGCAGTGCCGGGACAAACCAGATTTTCTCCGAGCAGTACTTC.

This clonotype was detected ten times or more. The chain has TRBV3-1 and TRBJ1-2, with D perhaps matching TRBD1 (5 bases). This CDR3 contains 15 residues. Trimming removed 3 bases at V and 5 bases at J, with 16 bases between. Germline lookup yields CDR1 LGHDT and CDR2 YNNKEL (reference sequence). CDR3 in amino acids: CASSHLGGGEYGYTF. In nucleotides, the CDR3 is TGTGCCAGCAGCCATTTGGGCGGGGGTGAATATGGCTACACCTTC. The entire variable domain, with the rest obtained from reference TRBV3-1 and TRBJ1-2, is as follows: DTAVSQTPKYLVTQMGNDKSIKCEQNLGHDTMYWYKQDSKKFLKIMFSYNNKELIINETVPNRFSPKSPDKAHLNLHINSLELGDSAVYFCASSHLGGGEYGYTFGSGTRLTVV.

This chain joins TRBV28 and TRBJ2-3; D might be TRBD2 (5 bases). CDR1 and CDR2 (germline): MDHEN, SYDVKM. V gave up 3 bases and J gave up 7 bases, with 11 bases separating them. The CDR3 spans 13 residues. The CDR3 DNA sequence: TGTGCCAGCAGTTTGGCGGCGGGTAATACGCAGTATTTT. This translates into CASSLAAGNTQYF.

Here the CDR3 DNA reads TGTGCCAGCAGCCCAGGGGGCTCGGGTGGCACTGAAGCTTTCTTT. Encoded protein: CASSPGGSGGTEAFF. V and J are TRBV9 and TRBJ1-1; TRBD1 aligns across 8 bases. V dropped 4 bases and J dropped 4; count of bases not matched to a gene: 9. The CDR3 consists of 15 residues. CDR1 SGDLS and CDR2 YYNGEE come from the germline V gene. Drawing the rest from reference TRBV9 and TRBJ1-1, the complete variable domain is DSGVTQTPKHLITATGQRVTLRCSPRSGDLSVYWYQQSLDQGLQFLIQYYNGEERAKGNILERFSAQQFPDLHSELNLSSLELGDSALYFCASSPGGSGGTEAFFGQGTRLTVV.

The gene calls are TRBV20-1 and TRBJ2-1; D gene uncertain. CDR1 and CDR2 (germline): DFQATT, SNEGSKA (reference sequence). The CDR3 consists of 13 residues. Trimming took 4 bases from V and 7 from J, leaving 14 bases between them. Here the CDR3 DNA reads TGCAGTGCTACCTCGGGTCCATTTAATGAGCAGTTCTTC. Translation gives CSATSGPFNEQFF.

This chain connects TRBV15 to TRBJ2-1, with D uncertain. Trimming took 3 bases from V and 7 from J, leaving 16 bases between them. This CDR3 comprises 15 residues. The germline CDR1 and CDR2 sequences are LNHNV and YYDKDF (reference sequence). CDR3 sequence reads: CATSRTAGRENEQFF. The CDR3, as DNA: TGTGCCACCAGCAGGACCGCTGGTAGGGAAAATGAGCAGTTCTTC. Looking up the rest from reference TRBV15 and TRBJ2-1 gives the full variable domain: DAMVIQNPRYQVTQFGKPVTLSCSQTLNHNVMYWYQQKSSQAPKLLFHYYDKDFNNEADTPDNFQSRRPNTSFCFLDIRSPGLGDTAMYLCATSRTAGRENEQFFGPGTRLTVL.

The V gene is TRBV5-1, the J gene TRBJ1-5; D remains ambiguous. The V gene lost 0 bases and the J gene lost 7 bases, with 2 bases spanning the gap. Looked up from germline, CDR1 is SGHRS and CDR2 is YFSETQ. The CDR3 has 11 amino acids. In DNA, the CDR3 is TGCGCCAGCAGCTTGGAGCAGCCCCAGCATTTT. Protein: CASSLEQPQHF.